A single sample gave rise to the 27 T cell receptor beta chains below, sequenced in a study of blood T cells in healthy people across ages. PCR was performed a second time for roughly 7 to 12 cycles using a sample-barcoded 5' primer and a J-beta primer mix. TCRdb reanalysed the 5' RACE reads using MiXCR and keeps one entry per CDR3 protein. The sample lists approximately 850,000 distinct CDR3 sequences, approximately 48% occurring once. The sequencing sample was made of blood. The receptor source for this set is a man in his sixties in good health.

The chain couples TRBV12-3 or TRBV12-4 to TRBJ2-5, with 8 positions matching TRBD2. With V trimmed by 5 bases and J by 13 bases, 15 bases remained unmatched. The CDR3 runs to 14 residues. DNA of the CDR3: TGTGCCAGCAGTGTATCGGCGGGGGGAAGAGTTGTGTACTTC. This codes for CASSVSAGGRVVYF.

This rearrangement joins TRBV2 to TRBJ1-1; the D gene is possibly TRBD1 (5 bases). The ends were cut back, 2 bases at V and 0 bases at J, with 16 bases in the middle. Germline lookup yields CDR1 SNHLY and CDR2 FYNNEI. The CDR3 spans 17 residues. The CDR3 coding sequence is TGTGCCAGCAGTGAACCTTGGACTGGGGACTTGAACACTGAAGCTTTCTTT. This codes for CASSEPWTGDLNTEAFF.

This chain connects TRBV4-3 to TRBJ2-1; D is perhaps TRBD1 (5 bases). The V end lost 0 bases, the J end lost 1 base, and 10 bases lay between the germline ends. Germline loops: CDR1 LGHNA, CDR2 YSLEER. CDR3 length: 16 amino acids. CDR3 nucleotides: TGCGCCAGCAGCCAAGAGCCAGGGCCTTCCTACAATGAGCAGTTCTTC. This gives the protein CASSQEPGPSYNEQFF.

The V call is TRBV30, the J call TRBJ2-7; D unclear. The CDR3 sequence is 14 residues long. V was shortened by 3 bases and J by 3 bases, with 15 bases between the two germline ends. The germline gives CDR1 GTSNPN, CDR2 SVGIG (reference sequence). The CDR3 loop reads CAWRDRATYYEQYF. Written as DNA, the CDR3 is TGTGCCTGGAGGGATAGGGCCACTTACTACGAGCAGTACTTC. Based on the CDR3 plus reference TRBV30 and TRBJ2-7, the full variable domain is SQTIHQWPATLVQPVGSPLSLECTVEGTSNPNLYWYRQAAGRGLQLLFYSVGIGQISSEVPQNLSASRPQDRQFILSSKKLLLSDSGFYLCAWRDRATYYEQYFGPGTRLTVT.

This clonotype is a singleton in its sample. This chain connects TRBV27 to TRBJ2-2; 9 nucleotides line up with TRBD1. The CDR3 is 16 amino acids. V trimming: 5 bases; J trimming: 6 bases; junction bases outside the gene matches: 10. Germline lookup yields CDR1 MNHEY and CDR2 SMNVEV (reference sequence). In DNA, the CDR3 is TGTGCCAGCAGTCCCTCTGACAGGGGGGATCCCGGGGAGCTGTTTTTT. Residues: CASSPSDRGDPGELFF.

The chain has TRBV12-3 or TRBV12-4 and TRBJ2-5; D perhaps matches TRBD2 (5 bases). The CDR3 totals 13 residues. Trimming took 5 bases from V and 3 from J, leaving 10 bases between them. The CDR3 region has the DNA TGTGCCAGCAGTAACCGGGGAAAAGAGACCCAGTACTTC. Protein product: CASSNRGKETQYF.

The chain combines TRBV6-2 or TRBV6-3 with TRBJ1-1, with D tentatively TRBD1 (5 bases). The CDR3 consists of 15 residues. Germline CDR1 and CDR2: MNHEY and SVGEGT. Trimming took 2 bases from V and 4 from J, leaving 14 bases between them. The CDR3 DNA is TGTGCCAGCAGTTACGACCGGGGCTGGGGCACTGAAGCTTTCTTT. This encodes CASSYDRGWGTEAFF.

The chain employs TRBV30 and TRBJ2-7; 7 nucleotides match TRBD1. The trim removed 0 bases at V and 4 bases at J, leaving 6 bases unmatched. Per germline, CDR1 GTSNPN and CDR2 SVGIG (reference sequence). The length of the CDR3 is 14 residues. This CDR3 is CAWSVGQAAYEQYF. The CDR3 nucleotides read TGTGCCTGGAGTGTAGGACAGGCGGCGTACGAGCAGTACTTC.

The chain carries TRBV20-1 and TRBJ2-1, with D uncertain. The assigned J gene may be wrong: the sequence end matches TRBJ2-7 better. The V gene's germline CDR1 is DFQATT and CDR2 SNEGSKA (reference sequence). This CDR3 is 12 amino acids long. The CDR3 coding sequence is TGCAGTGCTAGGGACCTTTACAATGAGCAGTACTTC. Its translation is CSARDLYNEQYF.

This clonotype appeared many times. The CDR3 sequence: CASSLTSGNTIYF. In DNA form, the CDR3 reads TGTGCCAGCAGCTTAACCTCTGGAAACACCATATATTTT. This sequence joins TRBV11-2 and TRBJ1-3; unclear D gene. CDR3 length equals 13 residues. Trimming cost V 2 bases and J 0 bases, with 2 bases left between them. The germline gives CDR1 SGHAT, CDR2 FQNNGV.

CDR3 in amino acids: CASSFTYDSYEQYF. In DNA, the CDR3 is TGTGCCAGCAGCTTCACGTATGATTCCTACGAGCAGTACTTC. The chain employs TRBV7-2 and TRBJ2-7, with D unclear. Germline CDR1 SGHTA, CDR2 FQGNSA. V was clipped by 3 bases and J by 1 base, with 10 bases between them. The CDR3 totals 14 residues.

The rearrangement links TRBV11-2 to TRBJ2-5; TRBD1 is a possible D gene (5 bases). This CDR3 comprises 15 residues. The germline gives CDR1 SGHAT, CDR2 FQNNGV. V shed 2 bases and J shed 0 bases, with 10 bases lying between them. This CDR3 reads CASSLTGEYQETQYF. The DNA for the CDR3 is TGTGCCAGCAGCTTAACAGGAGAGTACCAAGAGACCCAGTACTTC.

The V call is TRBV7-2, the J call TRBJ2-7, with D maybe TRBD2 (7 bases). This CDR3 comprises 16 residues. The germline V gene encodes CDR1 SGHTA and CDR2 FQGNSA. V gave up 4 bases and J gave up 4 bases, with 20 bases separating them. The CDR3 DNA is TGTGCCAGCAGCTCCTGGGGGGGCCCGAGCCCTTACGAGCAGTACTTC. Encoded protein: CASSSWGGPSPYEQYF.

Notes on this clonotype: A read error may account for a junction end that differs from germline. The chain joins TRBV7-2 to TRBJ1-4; D might be TRBD1 (5 bases). The CDR3 extends over 16 amino acids. Germline CDR1 SGHTA, CDR2 FQGNSA. CDR3 sequence reads: CASSLARGASNEELFF. CDR3 nucleotide sequence: TGTGCCAGCAGCTTAGCGAGGGGCGCGTCTAATGAAGAACTGTTTTTT.

The rearrangement joins TRBV6-6 to TRBJ2-5; D not certain. CDR3 length equals 14 residues. The germline CDR1 and CDR2 sequences are MNHNY and SVGAGI (reference sequence). V was pared by 7 bases and J by 1 base, with 13 bases between. The CDR3 region is CASNLEGPQETQYF. DNA for the CDR3: TGTGCCAGCAACCTGGAAGGGCCCCAAGAGACCCAGTACTTC.

This chain connects TRBV4-3 to TRBJ2-1; the match to TRBD1 covers 10 bases. V shed 6 bases and J 6 bases; nucleotides not matched to a gene: 8. Germline lookup yields CDR1 LGHNA and CDR2 YSLEER. The CDR3 covers 15 residues. Written as DNA, the CDR3 is TGCGCCAGCAGGCCCGGGACAGGGGAGGGCAATGAGCAGTTCTTC. Its protein is CASRPGTGEGNEQFF.

V gene TRBV2 combines with J gene TRBJ2-4; D is perhaps TRBD1 or TRBD2 (5 bases each). V lost 6 bases to trimming and J lost 0 bases, with 12 bases between them. This CDR3 spans 15 amino acids. Germline V gives CDR1 SNHLY, CDR2 FYNNEI. In DNA, the CDR3 is TGTGCCAGCAGCGACAGAGGGGTAGCCAAAAACATTCAGTACTTC. Encoded protein: CASSDRGVAKNIQYF.

This rearrangement joins TRBV28 to TRBJ2-2; D is undetermined. Trimming removed 8 bases at V and 1 base at J, with 5 bases between. Germline V gene data show CDR1 as MDHEN and CDR2 as SYDVKM. CDR3 length equals 12 residues. The CDR3 DNA is TGTGCCAGCGGCAAGAACACCGGGGAGCTGTTTTTT. This sequence encodes CASGKNTGELFF.

This clonotype was observed a few times. The rearrangement joins TRBV14 to TRBJ1-2; no clear D. The CDR3 extends over 15 amino acids. V lost 4 bases to trimming and J lost 2 bases, with 14 bases between them. The germline gives CDR1 SGHDN, CDR2 FVKESK. The CDR3 DNA is TGTGCCAGCAGCCCAACGCACCCGGGAAACTATGGCTACACCTTC. Residues: CASSPTHPGNYGYTF.

The chain has TRBV7-2 and TRBJ2-7, with 10 bases fitting TRBD1. The CDR3 is 15 residues long. The V gene's germline CDR1 is SGHTA and CDR2 FQGNSA. V lost 3 bases and J lost 2; bases outside the gene matches: 4. CDR3 in amino acids: CASSLGQGTTYEQYF. The CDR3 nucleotides are TGTGCCAGCAGCTTGGGACAGGGGACGACCTACGAGCAGTACTTC.

The chain links TRBV5-5 to TRBJ1-6; 10 positions agree with TRBD1. The length of the CDR3 is 18 residues. From germline, CDR1 is SGHKS and CDR2 YYEKEE (reference sequence). The J segment lost 2 bases and the V segment lost 3 bases, leaving 8 bases of the junction unmatched. This chain's CDR3 is CASSSTGGWLTYNSPLHF. CDR3 nucleotides: TGTGCCAGCAGCTCGACAGGGGGCTGGCTCACCTATAATTCACCCCTCCACTTT.

The J gene is TRBJ2-1, the V gene TRBV5-1; TRBD2 is a possible D gene (5 bases). The germline V and J ends were trimmed by 0 bases and 2 bases, with 9 bases remaining between them. Germline CDR1 is SGHRS and CDR2 is YFSETQ. The CDR3 runs 15 residues. DNA of the CDR3: TGCGCCAGCAGCTTGGCGGGGATAACCTACAATGAGCAGTTCTTC. It translates to CASSLAGITYNEQFF.

Note on this clonotype: A single base separates this from a much larger clone, so it may be a read error. The V call is TRBV7-9, the J call TRBJ2-7; D may be TRBD1 (5 bases). V gave up 5 bases and J gave up 3 bases, with 11 bases separating them. The CDR3 totals 13 residues. From germline, CDR1 is SEHNR and CDR2 FQNEAQ (reference sequence). The CDR3, as DNA: TGTGCCAGCAGCATCAGGACACTCTACGAGCAGTACTTC. The encoded protein is CASSIRTLYEQYF.

The chain's CDR3 is CATSRGTSGGTLAKNIQYF. CDR3 nucleotide sequence: TGTGCCACCAGCAGAGGGACTAGCGGGGGGACACTAGCCAAAAACATTCAGTACTTC. V usage is TRBV15 and J usage is TRBJ2-4; TRBD2 matches 14 bases. The junction had 5 bases not matched to a gene; V was cut back by 1 base and J by 0 bases. CDR1 is LNHNV and CDR2 is YYDKDF in the germline V gene (reference sequence). The CDR3 has 19 residues.

The chain employs TRBV4-3 and TRBJ2-1, with unresolved D. CDR1 and CDR2 from the germline V gene are LGHNA and YSLEER. V dropped 1 base and J dropped 6 bases, with 16 bases sitting between them. The CDR3 is 16 amino acids. Written as DNA, the CDR3 is TGCGCCAGCAGCCAAGGGTCCCAAAACGTTCGCAATGAGCAGTTCTTC. Translation gives CASSQGSQNVRNEQFF.

This clonotype has ten or more counts. This rearrangement joins TRBV20-1 to TRBJ2-1, with a possible D match to TRBD2 (6 bases). There are 16 residues in the CDR3. The germline CDR1 and CDR2 sequences are DFQATT and SNEGSKA (reference sequence). The germline V and J ends were trimmed by 3 bases and 3 bases, with 18 bases remaining between them. The CDR3 bases are TGCAGTGCTAGTGGAAGGGTGGGAGGACTCTACAATGAGCAGTTCTTC. It encodes CSASGRVGGLYNEQFF.

Details on this clonotype: A much larger clone lies one base from this, so it may be a read error. The rearrangement joins TRBV2 to TRBJ2-1, with TRBD2 matching 7 bases. The J call could be wrong; TRBJ2-7 is a better fit for the DNA end. CDR3 length: 16 amino acids. Germline loops: CDR1 SNHLY, CDR2 FYNNEI. CDR3 residues: CASSEKGRAGYNEQYF. In nucleotides, the CDR3 is TGTGCCAGCAGTGAAAAGGGGAGGGCTGGTTACAATGAGCAGTACTTC.